One sample yielded the 6 T cell receptor beta chains listed below, sequenced in a study of CD8 T cells in ankylosing spondylitis. TCRdb reanalysed the 5' RACE reads using MiXCR and keeps one entry per CDR3 protein. The sample yields a few hundred thousand distinct CDR3 sequences, roughly 10% seen once. The material sequenced was blood, either unsorted or a sorted T cell fraction (not recorded which). The source is a male donor with ankylosing spondylitis or in good health (not recorded which).

This CDR3 is CAMSSGLAVTYNEQFF. CDR3 sequence (DNA): TGTGCCATGAGCTCGGGGCTAGCGGTGACATACAATGAGCAGTTCTTC. This chain links TRBV5-3 with TRBJ2-1, with TRBD2 matching 7 bases. TRBV5-3 is reported as an ORF; its role is uncertain. The V gene end was trimmed by 9 bases and the J gene end by 4 bases; junction bases not matched to a gene: 16. This CDR3 contains 16 residues.

This chain links TRBV7-2 with TRBJ2-3; 9 nucleotides align to TRBD2. Losses at the gene ends were 4 bases for V and 2 bases for J; bases not matched to a gene: 7. Germline V CDR1 and CDR2: SGHTA, FQGNSA. This CDR3 spans 16 amino acids. The CDR3 protein is CASSSPLAGPTDTQYF. The CDR3 DNA is TGTGCCAGCAGCTCGCCTCTAGCGGGGCCCACAGATACGCAGTATTTT.

At least ten counts were recorded for this clonotype. The rearrangement uses TRBV5-1 and TRBJ1-1; D might be TRBD1 (5 bases). V was trimmed by 4 bases and J by 5 bases, leaving 12 bases between them. CDR3 size: 13 residues. Looked up from germline, CDR1 is SGHRS and CDR2 is YFSETQ. CDR3 in amino acids: CASSQGGGTEAFF. The CDR3 DNA is TGCGCCAGCAGCCAGGGTGGTGGGACTGAAGCTTTCTTT.

This clonotype came up many times. V usage is TRBV6-5 and J usage is TRBJ2-1, with a possible D match to TRBD1 (5 bases). This CDR3 is 14 amino acids long. With 4 bases removed from V and 4 bases from J, the gap between germline ends came to 11 bases. In germline, CDR1 is MNHEY, CDR2 SVGAGI. Written as DNA, the CDR3 is TGTGCCAGCAGTTTCCAGGGCAGGTACAATGAGCAGTTCTTC. This codes for CASSFQGRYNEQFF.

The V gene is TRBV18, the J gene TRBJ1-5; D is ambiguous. Trimming cost V 3 bases and J 3 bases, with 15 bases left between them. The CDR3 spans 16 residues. Germline lookup yields CDR1 KGHSH and CDR2 LQKENI. The CDR3 here is CASSPQQLADNQPQHF. In DNA form, the CDR3 reads TGTGCCAGCTCACCTCAACAACTCGCAGACAATCAGCCCCAGCATTTT.

At least ten counts were recorded for this clonotype. The chain recombines TRBV6-5 with TRBJ2-3; D call uncertain. This CDR3 has 11 amino acids. Germline V CDR1 and CDR2: MNHEY, SVGAGI. V dropped 7 bases and J dropped 4 bases, with 6 bases sitting between them. This chain's CDR3 is CASISSDTQYF. The CDR3 nucleotides read TGTGCCAGCATTTCATCAGATACGCAGTATTTT.